The rows below give T cell receptor beta chains drawn from one sample of a study of T cell changes during pregnancy in multiple sclerosis. Using immunoSEQ multiplex PCR, the repertoire was profiled, and TCRdb retains in-frame clones only, with some absent. The table includes tens of thousands of clones, 90% detected once. This material consisted of peripheral blood, taken in the third trimester of pregnancy. Every receptor here comes from a female donor with multiple sclerosis, enrolled in a pregnancy study. Both conserved end residues are part of each CDR3. Each record gives: clone size, D gene, V gene, J gene, CDR3 DNA, CDR3 protein. The D gene is left open where the match is weak. Rows give clone size only sometimes, using once, few, many, or a class for an expanded clone.

once,.,TRBV5-4,TRBJ1-2,TGTGCCAGCAGCTTGGATTCAGGTCATAACTATGGCTACACCTTC,CASSLDSGHNYGYTF
.,.,TRBV25-1,TRBJ2-1,TGTGCCAGCAGTGCCCAGGGTGGACCACTCAATGAGCAGTTCTTC,CASSAQGGPLNEQFF
.,TRBD2,TRBV29-1,TRBJ2-1,TGCAGCGTTAACGTGGAAGCGGGAGCCTTCTACAATGAGCAGTTCTTC,CSVNVEAGAFYNEQFF
.,TRBD1,TRBV6-1,TRBJ1-5,TGTGCCAGCAGCATAGGGACAGGGGGCGTTCAGCCCCAGCATTTT,CASSIGTGGVQPQHF
.,.,TRBV13,TRBJ1-1,TGTGCCAGCAGCTTAGGCGGTAAAGGGGGCACTGAAGCTTTCTTT,CASSLGGKGGTEAFF
.,TRBD2,TRBV4-2,TRBJ2-3,TGTGCCAGCAGCCAAGGAAGCGGGGAAACAGATACGCAGTATTTT,CASSQGSGETDTQYF
.,.,TRBV6-5,TRBJ1-1,TGTGCCAGCAGTTGGGCCGAGGGGAACACTGAAGCTTTCTTT,CASSWAEGNTEAFF
.,.,TRBV5-6,TRBJ1-1,TGTGCCAGCGCCATTGGGGTCGGGGTCACTGAAGCTTTCTTT,CASAIGVGVTEAFF
.,TRBD1,TRBV9,TRBJ2-3,TGTGCCAGCAGCTTGACAGGGGCAAGGAATACGCAGTATTTT,CASSLTGARNTQYF
.,TRBD1,TRBV10-3,TRBJ2-7,TGTGCCATCAGGGACAGGTCCTACGAGCAGTACTTC,CAIRDRSYEQYF
many,TRBD1,TRBV6-1,TRBJ1-4,TGTGCCAGCAACCCGGGACAGGGAGTTGAAAAACTGTTTTTT,CASNPGQGVEKLFF
.,.,TRBV6-4,TRBJ1-1,TGTGCCAGCAGTGGTTCCCCAAGGGGCAACACTGAAGCTTTCTTT,CASSGSPRGNTEAFF
medium-sized,TRBD2,TRBV4-3,TRBJ2-7,TGCGCCAGCAGCCTAAGTAGCGGGTACTCCTACGAGCAGTACTTC,CASSLSSGYSYEQYF
.,.,TRBV7-6,TRBJ1-5,TGTGCCAGCAGCTTAGCCTACAATCAGCCCCAGCATTTT,CASSLAYNQPQHF
few,TRBD1,TRBV7-2,TRBJ2-7,TGTGCCAGCAGCTTCGGGACAGGGGGTTCCTACGAGCAGTACTTC,CASSFGTGGSYEQYF
once,.,TRBV5-6,TRBJ1-5,TGTGCCAGCAGCTTGTATGAGGGTCAGCCCCAGCATTTT,CASSLYEGQPQHF
.,TRBD2,TRBV7-9,TRBJ2-1,TGTGCCAGCAGCTTAGTTCTAGCGGGAGTTGCCAATGAGCAGTTCTTC,CASSLVLAGVANEQFF
.,.,TRBV2,TRBJ1-4,TGTGCCAGCAGCATTCTACCGGTTGGGGGGGGAAAACTGTTTTTT,CASSILPVGGGKLFF
.,TRBD2,TRBV19,TRBJ2-7,TGTGCCAGTAGCTTTTGGGGTAGCGGGAGATCCTACGAGCAGTACTTC,CASSFWGSGRSYEQYF
.,.,TRBV7-3,TRBJ1-1,TGTGCCAGCAGCTTAGTTATGAACACTGAAGCTTTCTTT,CASSLVMNTEAFF
.,TRBD1,TRBV6-6,TRBJ1-5,TGTGCCAGCAGTTACTCAGGACAGGGGGAAGGTCAGCCCCAGCATTTT,CASSYSGQGEGQPQHF
.,TRBD2,TRBV7-2,TRBJ2-4,TGTGCCAGCAGCCTTCGGACTAGCGGGGGTGTAGCCAAAAACATTCAGTACTTC,CASSLRTSGGVAKNIQYF
once,.,TRBV7-2,TRBJ2-1,TGTGCCAGCAGCTCCCCAGGGTTGAATGAGCAGTTCTTC,CASSSPGLNEQFF
.,TRBD1,TRBV2,TRBJ1-5,TGTGCCAGCAGGAGGGAACAGGGGGATCAGCCCCAGCATTTT,CASRREQGDQPQHF
few,.,TRBV7-9,TRBJ2-5,TGTGCCAGCAGCTTAGTCGAAGAGACCCAGTACTTC,CASSLVEETQYF
once,.,TRBV11-3,TRBJ2-1,TGTGCCAGCAGCCCTCCGGGGGATTCCAATGAGCAGTTCTTC,CASSPPGDSNEQFF
.,.,TRBV7-3,TRBJ2-1,TGTGCCAGCAGTTTGGGTCTAGGGGGGGACTACAATGAGCAGTTCTTC,CASSLGLGGDYNEQFF
.,.,TRBV5-1,TRBJ2-1,TGCGCCAGCAGCTTCGCTCCGGGCCCAGGGGAGTATGAGCAGTTCTTC,CASSFAPGPGEYEQFF
.,TRBD1,TRBV7-9,TRBJ2-2,TGTGCCAGCAGCTTAGCCCCCCCGGGACAGCTGAACACCGGGGAGCTGTTTTTT,CASSLAPPGQLNTGELFF
.,TRBD1,TRBV18,TRBJ2-5,TGTGCCAGCTCTTCACGGGACAGAGAGACCCAGTACTTC,CASSSRDRETQYF
.,TRBD1,TRBV6-5,TRBJ1-1,TGTGCCAGCAGTCCCTCCGGGACAGAGAAACTTGAAGCTTTCTTT,CASSPSGTEKLEAFF
.,.,TRBV7-9,TRBJ2-5,TGTGCCAGCAGCCGGACAGTTTCGAGGGAAGGGACCCAGTACTTC,CASSRTVSREGTQYF
.,.,TRBV9,TRBJ2-6,TGTGCCAGCAGCGACAGCTTCTCTGGGGCCAACGTCCTGACTTTC,CASSDSFSGANVLTF